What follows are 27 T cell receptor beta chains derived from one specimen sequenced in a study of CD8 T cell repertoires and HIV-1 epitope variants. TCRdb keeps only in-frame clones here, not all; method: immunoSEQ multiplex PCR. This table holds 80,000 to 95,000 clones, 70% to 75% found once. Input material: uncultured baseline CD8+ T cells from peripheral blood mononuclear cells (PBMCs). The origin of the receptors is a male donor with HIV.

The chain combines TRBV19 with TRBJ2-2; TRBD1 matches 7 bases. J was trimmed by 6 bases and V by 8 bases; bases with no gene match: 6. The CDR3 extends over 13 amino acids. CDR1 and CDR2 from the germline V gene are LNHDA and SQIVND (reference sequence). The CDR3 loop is CASGPQGAGELFF. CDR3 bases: TGTGCCAGTGGCCCTCAGGGGGCCGGGGAGCTGTTTTTT.

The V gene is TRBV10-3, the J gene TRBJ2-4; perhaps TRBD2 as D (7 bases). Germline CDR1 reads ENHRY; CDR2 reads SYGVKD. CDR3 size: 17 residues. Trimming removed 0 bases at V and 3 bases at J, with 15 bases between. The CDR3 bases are TGTGCCATCAGTGAGTCGAAGGGGGGGCGAGGCAAAAACATTCAGTACTTC. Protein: CAISESKGGRGKNIQYF.

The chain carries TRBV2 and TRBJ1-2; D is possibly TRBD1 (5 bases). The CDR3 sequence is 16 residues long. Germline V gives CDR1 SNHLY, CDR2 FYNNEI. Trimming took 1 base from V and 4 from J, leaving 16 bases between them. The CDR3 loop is CASSEERQGLSYGYTF. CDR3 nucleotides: TGTGCCAGCAGTGAAGAGCGGCAGGGACTAAGCTATGGCTACACCTTC. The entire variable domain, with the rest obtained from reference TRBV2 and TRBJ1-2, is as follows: EPEVTQTPSHQVTQMGQEVILRCVPISNHLYFYWYRQILGQKVEFLVSFYNNEISEKSEIFDDQFSVERPDGSNFTLKIRSTKLEDSAMYFCASSEERQGLSYGYTFGSGTRLTVV.

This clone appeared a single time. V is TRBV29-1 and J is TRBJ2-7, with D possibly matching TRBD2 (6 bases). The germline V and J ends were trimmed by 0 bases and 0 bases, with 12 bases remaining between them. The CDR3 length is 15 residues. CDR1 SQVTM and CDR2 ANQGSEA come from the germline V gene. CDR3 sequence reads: CSVEEDGGSSYEQYF. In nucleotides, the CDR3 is TGCAGCGTTGAAGAGGATGGGGGGAGCTCCTACGAGCAGTACTTC.

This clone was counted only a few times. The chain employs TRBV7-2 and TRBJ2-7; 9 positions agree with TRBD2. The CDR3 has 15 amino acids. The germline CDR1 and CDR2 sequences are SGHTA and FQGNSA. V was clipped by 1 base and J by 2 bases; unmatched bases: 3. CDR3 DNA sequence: TGTGCCAGCAGCTTAGGAATAGCGGGAGCCTACGAGCAGTACTTC. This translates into CASSLGIAGAYEQYF.

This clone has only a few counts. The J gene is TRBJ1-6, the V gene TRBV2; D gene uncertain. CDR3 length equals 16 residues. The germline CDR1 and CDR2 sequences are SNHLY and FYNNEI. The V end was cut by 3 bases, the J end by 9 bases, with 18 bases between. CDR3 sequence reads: CASSEGIIGGISPLHF. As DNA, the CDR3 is TGTGCCAGCAGTGAGGGTATTATCGGAGGGATTTCACCCCTCCACTTT.

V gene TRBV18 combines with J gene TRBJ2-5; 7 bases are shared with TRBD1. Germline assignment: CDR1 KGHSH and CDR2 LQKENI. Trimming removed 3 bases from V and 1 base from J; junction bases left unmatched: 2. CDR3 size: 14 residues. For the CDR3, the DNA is TGTGCCAGCTCACCCACAGGGGCCCAAGAGACCCAGTACTTC. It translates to CASSPTGAQETQYF.

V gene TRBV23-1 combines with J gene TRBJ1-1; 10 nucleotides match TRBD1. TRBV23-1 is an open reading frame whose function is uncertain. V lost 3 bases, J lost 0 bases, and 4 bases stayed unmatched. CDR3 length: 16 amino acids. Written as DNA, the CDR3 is TGCGCCAGCAGTCATTCCGGGACAGGGGTGAACACTGAAGCTTTCTTT. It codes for CASSHSGTGVNTEAFF.

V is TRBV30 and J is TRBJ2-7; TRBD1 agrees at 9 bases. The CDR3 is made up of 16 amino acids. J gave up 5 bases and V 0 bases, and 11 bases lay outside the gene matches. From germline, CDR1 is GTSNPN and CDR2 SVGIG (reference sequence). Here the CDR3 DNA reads TGTGCCTGGAGTGTCCCGGGACAGGGTACTCTACACGAGCAGTACTTC. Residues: CAWSVPGQGTLHEQYF.

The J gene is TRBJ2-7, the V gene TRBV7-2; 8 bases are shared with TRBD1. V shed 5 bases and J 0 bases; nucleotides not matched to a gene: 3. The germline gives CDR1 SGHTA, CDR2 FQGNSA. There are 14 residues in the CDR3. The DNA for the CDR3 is TGTGCCAGCAGCCAAGGGACAGGCTCCTACGAGCAGTACTTC. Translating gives CASSQGTGSYEQYF.

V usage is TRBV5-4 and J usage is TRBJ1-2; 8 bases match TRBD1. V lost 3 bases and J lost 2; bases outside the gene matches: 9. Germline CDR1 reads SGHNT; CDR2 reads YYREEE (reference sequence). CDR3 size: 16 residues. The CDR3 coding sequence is TGTGCCAGCAGCTCCATCGGGGCAGGGGGCAACTATGGCTACACCTTC. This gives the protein CASSSIGAGGNYGYTF.

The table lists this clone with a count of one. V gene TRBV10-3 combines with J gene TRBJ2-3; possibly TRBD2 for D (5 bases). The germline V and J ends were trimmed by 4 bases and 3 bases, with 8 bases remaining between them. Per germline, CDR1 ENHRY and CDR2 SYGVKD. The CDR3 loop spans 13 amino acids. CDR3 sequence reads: CAISAGGTDTQYF. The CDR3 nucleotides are TGTGCCATCAGTGCGGGCGGGACAGATACGCAGTATTTT.

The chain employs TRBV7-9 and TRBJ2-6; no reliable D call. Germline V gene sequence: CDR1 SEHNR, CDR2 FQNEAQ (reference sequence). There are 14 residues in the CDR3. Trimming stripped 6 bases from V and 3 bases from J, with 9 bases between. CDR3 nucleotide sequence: TGTGCCAGCAGGACAACTGTTGGGGCCAACGTCCTGACTTTC. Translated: CASRTTVGANVLTF.

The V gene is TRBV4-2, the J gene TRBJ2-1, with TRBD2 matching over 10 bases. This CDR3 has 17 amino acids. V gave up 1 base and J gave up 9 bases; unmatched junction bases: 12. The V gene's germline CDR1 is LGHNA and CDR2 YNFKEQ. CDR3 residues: CASSQVGGTSAGGEQFF. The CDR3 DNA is TGTGCCAGCAGCCAAGTTGGGGGGACTAGCGCCGGTGGTGAGCAGTTCTTC.

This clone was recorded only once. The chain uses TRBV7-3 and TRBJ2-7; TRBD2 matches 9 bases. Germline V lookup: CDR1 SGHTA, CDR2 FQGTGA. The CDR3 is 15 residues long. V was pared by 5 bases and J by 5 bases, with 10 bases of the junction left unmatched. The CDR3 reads CASSRLAGGLDEQYF. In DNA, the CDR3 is TGTGCCAGCAGCCGGCTGGCGGGGGGGCTGGACGAGCAGTACTTC.

In DNA form, the CDR3 reads TGTGCCAGCAGTTATTCGTCCACGGATGATAACTATGGCTACACCTTC. Its translation: CASSYSSTDDNYGYTF. The chain uses TRBV6-5 and TRBJ1-2; D gene uncertain. The germline CDR1 and CDR2 sequences are MNHEY and SVGAGI. The CDR3 consists of 16 residues. V gave up 3 bases and J gave up 1 base, with 15 bases separating them.

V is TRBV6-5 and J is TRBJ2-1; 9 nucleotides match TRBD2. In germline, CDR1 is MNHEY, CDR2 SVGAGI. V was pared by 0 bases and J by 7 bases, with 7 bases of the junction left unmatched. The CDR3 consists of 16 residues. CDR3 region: CASSYSAGGPGNEQFF. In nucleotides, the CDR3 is TGTGCCAGCAGTTACTCGGCGGGAGGGCCCGGTAATGAGCAGTTCTTC.

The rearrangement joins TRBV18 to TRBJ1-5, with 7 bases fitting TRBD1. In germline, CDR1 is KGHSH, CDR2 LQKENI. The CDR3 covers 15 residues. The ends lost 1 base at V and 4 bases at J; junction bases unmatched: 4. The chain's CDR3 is CASSPQGQKNQPQHF. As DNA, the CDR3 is TGTGCCAGCTCACCACAGGGACAGAAAAATCAGCCCCAGCATTTT.

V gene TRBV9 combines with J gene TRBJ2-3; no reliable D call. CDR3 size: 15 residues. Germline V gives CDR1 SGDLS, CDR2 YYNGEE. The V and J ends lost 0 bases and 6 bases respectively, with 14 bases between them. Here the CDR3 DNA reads TGTGCCAGCAGCGTAGAAGGCAGCGCTCCGGATACGCAGTATTTT. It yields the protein CASSVEGSAPDTQYF.

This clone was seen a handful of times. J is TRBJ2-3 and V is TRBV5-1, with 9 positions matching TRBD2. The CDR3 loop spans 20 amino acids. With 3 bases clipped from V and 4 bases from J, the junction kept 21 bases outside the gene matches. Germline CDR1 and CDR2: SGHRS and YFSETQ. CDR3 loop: CASSSRLAEKTLSLSDTQYF. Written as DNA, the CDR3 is TGCGCCAGCAGCTCAAGACTAGCGGAGAAGACCCTAAGTCTCTCAGATACGCAGTATTTT.

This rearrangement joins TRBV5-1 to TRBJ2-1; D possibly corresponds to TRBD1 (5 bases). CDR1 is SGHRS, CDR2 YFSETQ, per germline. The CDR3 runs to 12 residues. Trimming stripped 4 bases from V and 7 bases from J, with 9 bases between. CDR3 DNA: TGCGCCAGCAGCCCGGCAGGGAATGAGCAGTTCTTC. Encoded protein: CASSPAGNEQFF.

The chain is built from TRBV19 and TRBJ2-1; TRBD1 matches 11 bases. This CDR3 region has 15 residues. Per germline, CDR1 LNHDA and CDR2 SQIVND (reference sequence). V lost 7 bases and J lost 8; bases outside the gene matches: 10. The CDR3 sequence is CASTPRTGGFDEQFF. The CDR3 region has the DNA TGTGCCAGTACCCCGAGGACAGGGGGCTTCGATGAGCAGTTCTTC. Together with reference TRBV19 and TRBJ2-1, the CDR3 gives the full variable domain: DGGITQSPKYLFRKEGQNVTLSCEQNLNHDAMYWYRQDPGQGLRLIYYSQIVNDFQKGDIAEGYSVSREKKESFPLTVTSAQKNPTAFYLCASTPRTGGFDEQFFGPGTRLTVL.

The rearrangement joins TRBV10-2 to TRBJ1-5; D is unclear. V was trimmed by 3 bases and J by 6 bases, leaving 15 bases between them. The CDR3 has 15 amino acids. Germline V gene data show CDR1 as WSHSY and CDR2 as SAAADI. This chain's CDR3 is CASSDPAAPGQPQHF. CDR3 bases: TGCGCCAGCAGTGACCCCGCCGCCCCGGGTCAGCCCCAGCATTTT.

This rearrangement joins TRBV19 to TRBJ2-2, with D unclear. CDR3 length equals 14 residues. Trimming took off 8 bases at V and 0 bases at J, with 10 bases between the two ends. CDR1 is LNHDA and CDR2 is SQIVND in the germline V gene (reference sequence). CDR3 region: CASSRVSNTGELFF. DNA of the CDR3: TGTGCCAGTTCCCGGGTCTCGAACACCGGGGAGCTGTTTTTT.

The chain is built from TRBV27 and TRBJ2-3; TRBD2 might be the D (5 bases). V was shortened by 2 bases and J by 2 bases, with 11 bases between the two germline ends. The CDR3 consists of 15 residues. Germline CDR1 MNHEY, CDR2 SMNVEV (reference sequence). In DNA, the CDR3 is TGTGCCAGCAGTTTAGAGGAGGCGGACACAGATACGCAGTATTTT. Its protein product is CASSLEEADTDTQYF.

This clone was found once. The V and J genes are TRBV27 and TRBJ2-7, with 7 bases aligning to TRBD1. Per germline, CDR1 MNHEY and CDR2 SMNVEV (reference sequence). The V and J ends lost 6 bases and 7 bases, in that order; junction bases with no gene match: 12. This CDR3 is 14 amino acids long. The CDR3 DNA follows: TGTGCCAGCAGGACCTCGACAGGGACGGGGGAGCAGTACTTC. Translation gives CASRTSTGTGEQYF.

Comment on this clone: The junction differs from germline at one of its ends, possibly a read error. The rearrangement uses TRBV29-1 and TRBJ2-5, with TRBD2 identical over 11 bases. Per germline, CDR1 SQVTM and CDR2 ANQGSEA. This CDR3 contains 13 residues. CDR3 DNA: TGCAGCGTCTGGACTAGCGGGCGAGAGGCCCAGTACTTC. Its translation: CSVWTSGREAQYF. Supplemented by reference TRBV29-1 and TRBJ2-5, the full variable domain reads SAVISQKPSRDICQRGTSLTIQCQVDSQVTMMFWYRQQPGQSLTLIATANQGSEATYESGFVIDKFPISRPNLTFSTLTVSNMSPEDSSIYLCSVWTSGREAQYFGPGTRLLVL.